This T cell receptor beta chain was retrieved from a study of CD8+ T cells in alopecia areata. Study-level background: Female C3H/HeJ mice aged roughly 7-11 weeks received skin from spontaneously alopecic C3H/HeJ graft donors aged roughly 6-12 months.

RNA extraction and reverse transcription yielded cDNA as sequencing template. Profiled with immunoSEQ multiplex PCR; TCRdb holds only in-frame clones, not every one. Singletons are absent from the sample, which has approximately 300,000 clones. Pooled cutaneous lymph node cells were sorted using CD4, CD8alpha, NKG2D, NKG2ACE and other markers. Germline V gene data show CDR1 as FNHDT and CDR2 as SITEND (reference sequence). Trimming removed 2 bases from V and 3 bases from J, with 12 bases in between. The CDR3 runs 15 residues. Remarks on this clone: Its antigen is as yet unknown. Gene names are mouse gene names. Coverage ceases 4 residues before the CDR3 finishes, and the germline J gene fills in the end.

Overall study findings and caveats: Alopecia totalis/universalis scalp especially showed more expanded CD8+ clones than normal scalp. Mice showed clearer TCR sharing than patients did, a gap that was possibly HLA-related.

The TCR was taken from a C3H/HeJ mouse with alopecia areata. This line is of MHC haplotype H2-k. This chain links TRBV19 with TRBJ2-1; D is possibly TRBD2 (6 bases). Sequencing was done on a sample of CD4+ T cells sorted from a lymph node. The CDR3 protein is CASSIAGGTYAEQFF. The CDR3 bases that were read are TGTGCCAGCAGTATTGCGGGGGGTACCTATGCT.